This TCR beta chain was sequenced in a study of blood T cell repertoires in COVID-19. Study-wide context: COVID-19 samples from acute and convalescent phases originated in the United States, Italy and Spain. T cells, B-cell-depleted T cells, or PBMCs provided the cDNA or gDNA that served as material.

Per the original methods: Amplification from reference gene primers served as the basis for estimated nucleated cell counts. Using immunoSEQ multiplex PCR, the repertoire was profiled, and TCRdb retains in-frame clones only, with some absent. D and trimming were read from the DNA, whereas the V and J calls and clone size are those reported in that table. The data show 95,000 to 150,000 clones, with 80% seen just once and more than 15% held by the top ten. Trimming removed 6 bases at V and 5 bases at J, with 24 bases between. Looked up from germline, CDR1 is MNHEY and CDR2 is SVGEGT. The CDR3 has 17 amino acids.

Sequencing input: peripheral blood. The chain uses TRBV6-2 or TRBV6-3 and TRBJ2-3; maybe TRBD1 (6 bases). The receptor comes from a man in his 60s with active or convalescent COVID-19. The chain's CDR3 is CASSLWVQGNGGDTQYF. The DNA of the CDR3 is TGTGCCAGCAGCCTCTGGGTGCAGGGGAACGGTGGAGATACGCAGTATTTT.